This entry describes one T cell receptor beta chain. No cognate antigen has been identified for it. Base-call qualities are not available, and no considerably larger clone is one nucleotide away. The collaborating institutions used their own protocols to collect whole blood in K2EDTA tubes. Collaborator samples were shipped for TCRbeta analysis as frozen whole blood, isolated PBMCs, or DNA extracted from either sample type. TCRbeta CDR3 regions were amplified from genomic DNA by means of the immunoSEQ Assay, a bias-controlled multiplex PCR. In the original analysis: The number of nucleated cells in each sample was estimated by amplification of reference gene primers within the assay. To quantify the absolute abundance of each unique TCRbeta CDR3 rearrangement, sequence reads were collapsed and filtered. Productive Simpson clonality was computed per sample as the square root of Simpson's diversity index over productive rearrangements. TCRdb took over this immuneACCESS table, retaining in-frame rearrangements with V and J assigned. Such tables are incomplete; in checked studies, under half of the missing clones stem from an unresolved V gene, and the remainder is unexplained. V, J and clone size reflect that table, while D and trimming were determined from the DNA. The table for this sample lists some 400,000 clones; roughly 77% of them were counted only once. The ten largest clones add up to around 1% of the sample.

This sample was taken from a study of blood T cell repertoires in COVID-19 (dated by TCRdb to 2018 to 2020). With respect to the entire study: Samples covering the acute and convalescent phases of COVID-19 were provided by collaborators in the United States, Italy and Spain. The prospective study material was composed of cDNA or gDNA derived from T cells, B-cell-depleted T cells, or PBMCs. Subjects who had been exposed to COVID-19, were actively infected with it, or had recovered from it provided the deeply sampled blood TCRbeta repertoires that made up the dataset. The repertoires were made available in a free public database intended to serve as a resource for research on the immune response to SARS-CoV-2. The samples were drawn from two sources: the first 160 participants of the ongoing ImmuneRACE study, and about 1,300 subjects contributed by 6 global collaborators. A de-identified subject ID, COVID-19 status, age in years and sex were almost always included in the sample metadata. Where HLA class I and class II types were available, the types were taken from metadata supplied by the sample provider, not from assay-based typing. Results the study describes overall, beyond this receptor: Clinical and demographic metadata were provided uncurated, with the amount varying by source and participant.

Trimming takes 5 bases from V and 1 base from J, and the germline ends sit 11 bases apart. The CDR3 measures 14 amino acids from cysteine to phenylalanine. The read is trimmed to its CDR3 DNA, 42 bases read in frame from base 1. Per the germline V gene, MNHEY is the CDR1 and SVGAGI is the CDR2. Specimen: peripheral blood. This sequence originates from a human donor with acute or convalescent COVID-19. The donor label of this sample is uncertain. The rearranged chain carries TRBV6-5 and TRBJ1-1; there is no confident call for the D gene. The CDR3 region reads CASSKNRGNTEAFF. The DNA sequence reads TGTGCCAGCAGTAAAAACCGAGGGAACACTGAAGCTTTCTTT.